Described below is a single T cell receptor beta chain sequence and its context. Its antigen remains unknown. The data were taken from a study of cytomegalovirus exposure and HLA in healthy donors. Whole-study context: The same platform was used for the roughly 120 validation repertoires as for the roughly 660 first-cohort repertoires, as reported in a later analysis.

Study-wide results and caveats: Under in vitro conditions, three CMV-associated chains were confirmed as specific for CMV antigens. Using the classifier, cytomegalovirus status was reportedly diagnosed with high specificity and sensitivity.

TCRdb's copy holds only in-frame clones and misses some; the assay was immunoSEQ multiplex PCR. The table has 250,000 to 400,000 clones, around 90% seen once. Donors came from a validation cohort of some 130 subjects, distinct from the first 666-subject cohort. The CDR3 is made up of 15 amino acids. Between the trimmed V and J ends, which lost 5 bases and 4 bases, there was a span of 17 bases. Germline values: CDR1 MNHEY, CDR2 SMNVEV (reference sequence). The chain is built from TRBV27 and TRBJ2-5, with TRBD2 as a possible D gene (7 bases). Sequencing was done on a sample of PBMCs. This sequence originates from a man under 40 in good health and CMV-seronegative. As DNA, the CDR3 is TGTGCCAGCAGTAGATCGTCAGGGGAGGGAGAGACCCAGTACTTC. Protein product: CASSRSSGEGETQYF.